This T cell receptor (beta chain) was captured by sequencing in a study of blood T cell repertoires in COVID-19. As for the study in general: COVID-19 samples from acute and convalescent phases originated in the United States, Italy and Spain. The cDNA or gDNA used as material had been derived from T cells, B-cell-depleted T cells, or PBMCs.

Looked up from germline, CDR1 is KGHSH and CDR2 is LQKENI. V was shortened by 5 bases and J by 2 bases, with 13 bases between the two germline ends. This CDR3 has 14 amino acids. Per the study methods: Reference gene primer amplification in the assay estimated nucleated cell counts. Produced via immunoSEQ multiplex PCR; TCRdb's table is partial and in-frame only. V, J and clone size are those of that table, while D and trimming were read from the DNA. Of 110,000 or so clones listed, about 86% are singletons. The chain couples TRBV18 to TRBJ2-7; tentative D call: TRBD1 (6 bases). The sample consisted of peripheral blood. The receptor was derived from a woman between 50 and 59 years old with acute or convalescent COVID-19. DNA of the CDR3: TGTGCCAGCTCAAGCACCGGGACACCCTACGAGCAGTACTTC. It encodes CASSSTGTPYEQYF. The full variable domain, rest sourced from reference TRBV18 and TRBJ2-7, is NAGVMQNPRHLVRRRGQEARLRCSPMKGHSHVYWYRQLPEEGLKFMVYLQKENIIDESGMPKERFSAEFPKEGPSILRIQQVVRGDSAAYFCASSSTGTPYEQYFGPGTRLTVT.